Below, 2 T cell receptor beta chains from the same sample are listed, as sequenced in a study of CD8+ T cells in alopecia areata. Noted treatment: oral pan-JAK inhibitor, 5-10 mg twice daily. TCR sequencing used cDNA made by reverse transcription of extracted RNA. Here immunoSEQ multiplex PCR was the method, and the copy in TCRdb shows in-frame clones only, minus some. Of hundreds of thousands of clones listed, roughly 60% are singletons. The sequenced sample was CD4+ T cells sorted from blood, obtained around week 53, from a patient treated with tofacitinib. All receptors derive from a human donor with alopecia areata.

CDR3 DNA: TGTGCCACCAGCAGAGATGCAACCCAGTACTTC. It is translated as CATSRDATQYF. The chain couples TRBV15 to TRBJ2-5; D call uncertain. Trimming took off 0 bases at V and 8 bases at J, with 4 bases between the two ends. Germline V gives CDR1 LNHNV, CDR2 YYDKDF (reference sequence). The CDR3 runs 11 residues.

V gene TRBV27 combines with J gene TRBJ1-6; no clear D gene. The CDR3 contains 14 residues. CDR1 is MNHEY and CDR2 is SMNVEV in the germline V gene (reference sequence). V was clipped by 9 bases and J by 5 bases, with 14 bases between them. CDR3 protein: CASKRGIHNSPLHF. DNA of the CDR3: TGTGCCAGTAAGCGGGGAATTCATAATTCACCCCTCCACTTT.